This T cell receptor (beta chain) was recovered during a study of molecular identifiers for immune sequencing clone quantification. Study context: The replicate experiment used RNA from approximately 20,000 or 100,000 naive CD8 cells. This RNA was split into five aliquots, and four of them were sequenced.

TCRdb ran MiXCR on the PCR reads and lists one entry per CDR3 protein. The table records a few hundred thousand distinct CDR3 sequences, 24% of them present only once. The CDR3 covers 15 residues. Findings and caveats of the study: Barcode sharing among identical TCR molecules could make large clones appear smaller.

Naive CD8 libraries were made from around 18,000 to 910,000 sorted cells, and they used 10%, 30% or 50% RNA. Comments on this clonotype: The antigen is not known. A much larger clone differs by one base, so this may be a read error.

The chain carries TRBV5-3 and TRBJ2-7; no reliable D call. TRBV5-3 is marked as an open reading frame, function uncertain. The receptor comes from a human donor in good health. Some libraries in this study had Jurkat cell RNA spiked in. The sample was naive CD8+ T cells from blood, with Jurkat cell RNA spiked in. Indicated subset: FACS-sorted CD8+CD4-CCR7+CD45RA+ naive T cells. CDR3 sequence reads: CASSLVGGTSYEQYF. In DNA, the CDR3 is TGTGCCAGCAGCTTGGTCGGCGGAACTTCCTACGAGCAGTACTTC.